A single sample is the source of the 28 T cell receptor beta chains below, sequenced in a study of PD-1 blockade in classical Hodgkin lymphoma. This table comes from immunoSEQ multiplex PCR, and its TCRdb copy is limited to in-frame clones, with some not included. The sample contains 20,000 to 25,000 clones, around 80% of which appear only once. Brentuximab vedotin exposure varied, and every patient relapsed after autologous stem cell transplantation. Source: peripheral blood mononuclear cells (PBMCs), taken before the second cycle of nivolumab. The receptors shown here come from a human donor with classical Hodgkin lymphoma.

V is TRBV5-6 and J is TRBJ2-7; D tentatively reads TRBD1 or TRBD2 (5 bases each). Trimming cost V 2 bases and J 3 bases, with 15 bases left between them. CDR3 length equals 15 residues. CDR1 SGHDT and CDR2 YYEEEE come from the germline V gene. The CDR3 sequence is CASSFGPGALYEQYF. In nucleotides, the CDR3 is TGTGCCAGCAGCTTCGGTCCCGGGGCCCTCTACGAGCAGTACTTC.

The V gene is TRBV5-5, the J gene TRBJ1-2; D perhaps matches TRBD1 (6 bases). Trimming removed 5 bases from V and 4 bases from J, with 12 bases in between. Germline assignment: CDR1 SGHKS and CDR2 YYEKEE (reference sequence). The CDR3 extends over 13 amino acids. The CDR3: CASSLDRSYGYTF. The CDR3 nucleotides are TGTGCCAGCAGTCTAGACAGGTCCTATGGCTACACCTTC.

The chain joins TRBV4-1 to TRBJ2-7; D unresolved. Germline V gene sequence: CDR1 MGHRA, CDR2 YSYEKL. V shed 1 base and J shed 2 bases, with 9 bases lying between them. CDR3 length: 14 amino acids. CDR3: CASSQAKGTYEQYF. CDR3 nucleotide sequence: TGCGCCAGCAGCCAAGCCAAGGGAACCTACGAGCAGTACTTC.

The gene calls are TRBV7-8 and TRBJ1-5; unclear D gene. The CDR3 extends over 12 amino acids. V gave up 5 bases and J gave up 4 bases, with 6 bases separating them. Germline V lookup: CDR1 SGHVS, CDR2 FQNEAQ. The CDR3 loop reads CASSLFNQPQHF. The CDR3 DNA reads as TGTGCCAGCAGCCTTTTTAATCAGCCCCAGCATTTT.

This clone appeared a few times. The chain employs TRBV29-1 and TRBJ2-7, with 7 bases that match TRBD1. CDR3 length: 12 residues. Germline lookup yields CDR1 SQVTM and CDR2 ANQGSEA. V lost 6 bases to trimming and J lost 6 bases; unmatched junction nucleotides: 8. CDR3 DNA sequence: TGCAGCGTCACAGACAGGGTGGGCGAGCAGTACTTC. Residues: CSVTDRVGEQYF.

The J gene is TRBJ2-7, the V gene TRBV5-1; D may be TRBD2 (6 bases). CDR1 is SGHRS, CDR2 YFSETQ, per germline. Trimming shortened V by 3 bases and J by 0 bases, and 13 bases separated the two germline ends. The CDR3 is 15 residues long. The CDR3, as DNA: TGCGCCAGCAGCTCGCAGGAGGGGAGCTCCTACGAGCAGTACTTC. Encoded protein: CASSSQEGSSYEQYF. Variable domain in full (rest from reference TRBV5-1 and TRBJ2-7): KAGVTQTPRYLIKTRGQQVTLSCSPISGHRSVSWYQQTPGQGLQFLFEYFSETQRNKGNFPGRFSGRQFSNSRSEMNVSTLELGDSALYLCASSSQEGSSYEQYFGPGTRLTVT.

This clone came up once. The chain uses TRBV2 and TRBJ1-1; D gene uncertain. V lost 10 bases to trimming and J lost 1 base, with 13 bases between them. The CDR3 is 13 residues long. Looked up from germline, CDR1 is SNHLY and CDR2 is FYNNEI. CDR3 region: CAITKEGNTEAFF. Here the CDR3 DNA reads TGTGCCATCACGAAGGAGGGGAACACTGAAGCTTTCTTT.

This chain links TRBV7-9 with TRBJ2-1; maybe TRBD1 (6 bases). The CDR3 covers 16 residues. Trimming stripped 2 bases from V and 7 bases from J, with 18 bases between. CDR1 is SEHNR and CDR2 is FQNEAQ in the germline V gene (reference sequence). The CDR3 nucleotides are TGTGCCAGCAGCTTAATTGGGACGAAGGGGGTGAATGAGCAGTTCTTC. Protein sequence: CASSLIGTKGVNEQFF.

The J gene is TRBJ1-1, the V gene TRBV5-5; D gene ambiguous. Trimming left V 0 bases short and J 1 base short, with 10 bases between. The CDR3 runs 15 residues. Germline V CDR1 and CDR2: SGHKS, YYEKEE (reference sequence). CDR3: CASSLAPNRNTEAFF. The CDR3, as DNA: TGTGCCAGCAGCTTGGCCCCGAACCGGAACACTGAAGCTTTCTTT.

Concerning this clone: Distinct nucleotide sequences in the sample also encode this CDR3. The CDR3 sequence: CASSLGVGGTEQFF. The DNA of the CDR3 is TGTGCCAGCAGCTTAGGGGTAGGGGGCACTGAGCAGTTCTTC. The gene calls are TRBV7-6 and TRBJ2-1; TRBD1 agrees at 7 bases. V was clipped by 1 base and J by 9 bases; unmatched bases: 6. Germline lookup yields CDR1 SGHVS and CDR2 FNYEAQ. The CDR3 has 14 residues.

The genes are TRBV10-2 and TRBJ2-3, with D uncertain. The V end was cut by 4 bases, the J end by 0 bases, with 5 bases between. Germline loops: CDR1 WSHSY, CDR2 SAAADI. The CDR3 contains 13 residues. The CDR3 DNA sequence: TGCGCCAGCAGTGTTCCTAGCACAGATACGCAGTATTTT. Protein sequence: CASSVPSTDTQYF.

This chain uses TRBV5-1 with TRBJ1-5; tentative D call: TRBD1 (6 bases). CDR1 is SGHRS, CDR2 YFSETQ, per germline. V lost 4 bases to trimming and J lost 7 bases, with 18 bases between them. This CDR3 contains 15 residues. The chain's CDR3 is CASSATGIQGQPQHF. The CDR3 coding sequence is TGCGCCAGCAGCGCTACAGGGATCCAAGGACAGCCCCAGCATTTT. The whole variable domain, remainder taken from reference TRBV5-1 and TRBJ1-5, is KAGVTQTPRYLIKTRGQQVTLSCSPISGHRSVSWYQQTPGQGLQFLFEYFSETQRNKGNFPGRFSGRQFSNSRSEMNVSTLELGDSALYLCASSATGIQGQPQHFGDGTRLSIL.

The sample holds a few counts of this clone. V gene TRBV30 combines with J gene TRBJ2-5, with D perhaps being TRBD1 or TRBD2 (7 bases each). The CDR3 extends over 14 amino acids. CDR1 is GTSNPN, CDR2 SVGIG, per germline (reference sequence). The ends were cut back, 4 bases at V and 5 bases at J, with 17 bases in the middle. For the CDR3, the DNA is TGTGCCTGGAAAGCAGGGGGGGAATGGGAGACCCAGTACTTC. Translating it yields CAWKAGGEWETQYF.

This chain uses TRBV10-3 with TRBJ2-6; D uncertain. The CDR3 is made up of 17 amino acids. Germline V lookup: CDR1 ENHRY, CDR2 SYGVKD. The V gene lost 6 bases and the J gene lost 1 base, with 16 bases spanning the gap. The CDR3 nucleotides are TGTGCCATCAGGCAGACGGTTGTCTTGTCTGGGGCCAACGTCCTGACTTTC. Protein sequence: CAIRQTVVLSGANVLTF.

The sample holds one count of this clone. The chain has TRBV19 and TRBJ1-3; 9 bases line up with TRBD1. CDR3 size: 16 residues. Germline V gene lookup returns CDR1 LNHDA and CDR2 SQIVND (reference sequence). Here the CDR3 DNA reads TGTGCTACCGGACAGGGGCAAAGACGCTCTGGAAACACCATATATTTT. It specifies CATGQGQRRSGNTIYF.

The chain carries TRBV27 and TRBJ2-6; D gene ambiguous. V was pared by 4 bases and J by 0 bases, with 10 bases between. The germline V gene encodes CDR1 MNHEY and CDR2 SMNVEV (reference sequence). The CDR3 runs to 16 residues. The CDR3 sequence is CASSYRKLSGANVLTF. Here the CDR3 DNA reads TGTGCCAGCAGTTACCGAAAACTCTCTGGGGCCAACGTCCTGACTTTC.

The CDR3 coding sequence is TGTGCCAGCACCGACACCGTAAATCAGCCCCAGCATTTT. Its protein is CASTDTVNQPQHF. J is TRBJ1-5 and V is TRBV2, with no clear D. This CDR3 spans 13 amino acids. Per germline, CDR1 SNHLY and CDR2 FYNNEI. The V end lost 7 bases, the J end lost 4 bases, and 11 bases lay between the germline ends.

This sequence joins TRBV6-6 and TRBJ1-2; 10 bases are a match to TRBD1. Looked up from germline, CDR1 is MNHNY and CDR2 is SVGAGI (reference sequence). V lost 5 bases, J lost 3 bases, and 6 bases stayed unmatched. There are 15 residues in the CDR3. The DNA for the CDR3 is TGTGCCAGCAGTCGACCGGGACAGGGGCACTATGGCTACACCTTC. Residues: CASSRPGQGHYGYTF.

The chain recombines TRBV27 with TRBJ2-1, with D perhaps being TRBD1 or TRBD2 (7 bases each). Germline CDR1 is MNHEY and CDR2 is SMNVEV (reference sequence). The CDR3 spans 17 residues. The V end lost 5 bases, the J end lost 7 bases, and 24 bases lay between the germline ends. CDR3 sequence: CASSIPLGRGRRNEQFF. The CDR3 DNA sequence: TGTGCCAGCAGTATCCCACTTGGGAGGGGGCGCAGAAATGAGCAGTTCTTC.

This clone was seen only a few times. This chain links TRBV5-6 with TRBJ2-1, with D possibly being TRBD2 (6 bases). Germline V gives CDR1 SGHDT, CDR2 YYEEEE. Between the trimmed V and J ends, which lost 0 bases and 9 bases, there was a span of 10 bases. The CDR3 totals 13 residues. The CDR3 loop is CASSLVEGGEQFF. CDR3 nucleotide sequence: TGTGCCAGCAGCTTGGTAGAGGGAGGTGAGCAGTTCTTC.

The genes are TRBV4-2 and TRBJ1-5; TRBD1 is a possible D gene (5 bases). Trimming removed 4 bases from V and 0 bases from J, with 13 bases in between. The CDR3 has 16 residues. The V gene's germline CDR1 is LGHNA and CDR2 YNFKEQ. This CDR3 reads CASSPLGDVSNQPQHF. CDR3 DNA: TGTGCCAGCAGCCCGCTTGGGGACGTTAGCAATCAGCCCCAGCATTTT.

The chain uses TRBV29-1 and TRBJ2-7; D remains unclear. The CDR3 extends over 12 amino acids. Germline V gene sequence: CDR1 SQVTM, CDR2 ANQGSEA. The V end was cut by 4 bases, the J end by 0 bases, with 7 bases between. This chain's CDR3 is CSVGLGSYEQYF. DNA of the CDR3: TGCAGCGTTGGCTTGGGCTCCTACGAGCAGTACTTC.

The chain is built from TRBV7-9 and TRBJ1-1, with D tentatively TRBD1 (6 bases). The V end lost 2 bases, the J end lost 6 bases, and 19 bases lay between the germline ends. Germline CDR1 is SEHNR and CDR2 is FQNEAQ (reference sequence). The CDR3 sequence is 16 residues long. Written as DNA, the CDR3 is TGTGCCAGCAGCTTATATATAGGGGGAGGAGGGCCTGAAGCTTTCTTT. It specifies CASSLYIGGGGPEAFF.

The rearrangement uses TRBV11-2 and TRBJ1-1; the match to TRBD1 covers 8 bases. J gave up 1 base and V 5 bases, and 6 bases lay outside the gene matches. Per germline, CDR1 SGHAT and CDR2 FQNNGV. This CDR3 region has 15 residues. The CDR3 here is CASSTRQGRNTEAFF. The CDR3 coding sequence is TGTGCCAGCAGCACCAGACAGGGGAGGAACACTGAAGCTTTCTTT.

This chain uses TRBV18 with TRBJ2-3, with 9 bases that match TRBD2. The J segment lost 3 bases and the V segment lost 3 bases, leaving 1 base of the junction unmatched. From germline, CDR1 is KGHSH and CDR2 LQKENI. The length of the CDR3 is 14 residues. The CDR3 reads CASSPLAGTDTQYF. The CDR3 nucleotides read TGTGCCAGCTCACCTCTAGCGGGGACAGATACGCAGTATTTT.

The CDR3 protein is CASSVVRGPEGETQYF. Here the CDR3 DNA reads TGTGCCAGCAGCGTAGTTCGGGGGCCCGAAGGAGAGACCCAGTACTTC. This chain links TRBV7-6 with TRBJ2-5; D tentatively fits TRBD1 or TRBD2 (6 bases each). Germline V gene lookup returns CDR1 SGHVS and CDR2 FNYEAQ. The CDR3 has 16 amino acids. Trimming removed 5 bases at V and 4 bases at J, with 20 bases between. Supplemented by reference TRBV7-6 and TRBJ2-5, the full variable domain reads GAGVSQSPRYKVTKRGQDVALRCDPISGHVSLYWYRQALGQGPEFLTYFNYEAQQDKSGLPNDRFSAERPEGSISTLTIQRTEQRDSAMYRCASSVVRGPEGETQYFGPGTRLLVL.

J is TRBJ1-1 and V is TRBV5-6, with 9 bases that match TRBD1. The CDR3 is made up of 12 amino acids. Germline values: CDR1 SGHDT, CDR2 YYEEEE. After removal of 5 bases from V and 10 bases from J, the junction contained 6 bases not matched to a gene. This CDR3 reads CASRKTGGRAFF. Written as DNA, the CDR3 is TGTGCCAGCAGGAAGACAGGGGGAAGAGCTTTCTTT.

The J gene is TRBJ1-3, the V gene TRBV5-1; no definite D call. The CDR3 totals 14 residues. V was pared by 1 base and J by 0 bases, with 5 bases between. Germline CDR1 and CDR2: SGHRS and YFSETQ. The CDR3 DNA sequence: TGCGCCAGCAGCTTGACGGCCTCTGGAAACACCATATATTTT. Translating it yields CASSLTASGNTIYF. The variable domain in full, completed from reference TRBV5-1 and TRBJ1-3, reads KAGVTQTPRYLIKTRGQQVTLSCSPISGHRSVSWYQQTPGQGLQFLFEYFSETQRNKGNFPGRFSGRQFSNSRSEMNVSTLELGDSALYLCASSLTASGNTIYFGEGSWLTVV.